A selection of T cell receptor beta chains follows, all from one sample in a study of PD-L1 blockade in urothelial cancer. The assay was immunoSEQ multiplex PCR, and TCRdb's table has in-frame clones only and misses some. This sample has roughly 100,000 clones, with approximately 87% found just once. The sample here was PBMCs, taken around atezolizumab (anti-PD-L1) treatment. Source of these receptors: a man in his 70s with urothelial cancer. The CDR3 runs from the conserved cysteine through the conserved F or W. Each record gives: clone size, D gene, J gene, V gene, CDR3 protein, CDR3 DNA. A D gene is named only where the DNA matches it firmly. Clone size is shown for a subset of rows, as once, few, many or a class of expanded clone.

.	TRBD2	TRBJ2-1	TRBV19	CASRPPSAAGGYNEQFF	TGTGCCAGTAGGCCTCCATCAGCAGCGGGAGGCTACAATGAGCAGTTCTTC
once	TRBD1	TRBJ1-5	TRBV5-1	CASSLVPGQSNQPQHF	TGCGCCAGCAGCTTGGTACCGGGACAGAGCAATCAGCCCCAGCATTTT
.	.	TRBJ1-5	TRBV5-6	CASSFGSDQPQHF	TGTGCCAGCAGCTTCGGGAGCGATCAGCCCCAGCATTTT
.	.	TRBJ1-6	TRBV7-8	CASSLGAGNYGSPLHF	TGTGCCAGCAGCTTAGGGGCAGGGAATTATGGTTCACCCCTCCACTTT
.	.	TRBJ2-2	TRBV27	CASSLLVTGELFF	TGTGCCAGCAGTCTACTAGTGACCGGGGAGCTGTTTTTT
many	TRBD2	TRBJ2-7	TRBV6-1	CASSETSAYEQYF	TGTGCCAGCAGTGAGACTAGCGCCTACGAGCAGTACTTC
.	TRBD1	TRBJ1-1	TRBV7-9	CASSWGDRINTEAFF	TGTGCCAGCAGCTGGGGGGACAGGATTAACACTGAAGCTTTCTTT
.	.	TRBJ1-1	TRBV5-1	CASSLVKLQGSAGGTEAFF	TGCGCCAGCAGCTTGGTTAAGCTGCAGGGCTCTGCAGGCGGCACTGAAGCTTTCTTT
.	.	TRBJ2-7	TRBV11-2	CASSLDTWSSYEQYF	TGTGCCAGCAGCTTAGATACCTGGAGCTCCTACGAGCAGTACTTC
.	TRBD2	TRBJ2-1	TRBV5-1	CASTVGTSGSRDEQFF	TGCGCCAGCACCGTGGGGACTAGCGGGAGTCGGGATGAGCAGTTCTTC
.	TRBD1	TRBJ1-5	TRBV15	CATSPRTGVWVPQHF	TGTGCCACCAGCCCCCGGACAGGGGTTTGGGTGCCCCAGCATTTT
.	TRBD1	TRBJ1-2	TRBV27	CASSSTGAYGYTF	TGTGCCAGCAGTTCTACAGGGGCCTATGGCTACACCTTC
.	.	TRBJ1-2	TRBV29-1	CSVGYREGYGYTF	TGCAGCGTTGGATACAGGGAGGGGTATGGCTACACCTTC
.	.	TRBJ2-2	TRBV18	CASRYTGELFF	TGTGCCAGCCGTTACACCGGGGAGCTGTTTTTT
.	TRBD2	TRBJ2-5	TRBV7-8	CASRRARVRGGSETQYF	TGTGCCAGCAGACGCGCCCGGGTGCGGGGGGGGAGTGAGACCCAGTACTTC
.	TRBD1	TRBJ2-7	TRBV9	CASSATGTGDYEQYF	TGTGCCAGCAGCGCCACCGGGACAGGGGACTACGAGCAGTACTTC
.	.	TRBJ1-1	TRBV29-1	CSVSGTRKGNTEAFF	TGCAGCGTTTCCGGGACACGGAAGGGGAACACTGAAGCTTTCTTT
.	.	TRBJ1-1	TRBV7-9	CASSGGQTGNTEAFF	TGTGCCAGCAGCGGCGGACAGACCGGGAACACTGAAGCTTTCTTT
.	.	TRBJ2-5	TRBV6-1	CASVRGVGETQYF	TGTGCCAGCGTGCGCGGGGTCGGGGAGACCCAGTACTTC
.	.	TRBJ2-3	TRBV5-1	CASSLGGGTDTQYF	TGCGCCAGCAGCTTGGGGGGGGGCACAGATACGCAGTATTTT
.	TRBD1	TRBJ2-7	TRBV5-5	CASSLDFGTGPYEQYF	TGTGCCAGCAGCTTGGATTTCGGGACAGGACCCTACGAGCAGTACTTC
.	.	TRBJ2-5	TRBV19	CASSIGGAGGETQYF	TGTGCCAGTAGTATAGGAGGGGCCGGGGGAGAGACCCAGTACTTC
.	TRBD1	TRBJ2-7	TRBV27	CASSSGTGIYEQYF	TGTGCCAGCAGCTCCGGGACAGGGATTTACGAGCAGTACTTC
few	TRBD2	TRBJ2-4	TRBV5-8	CASRVAGGSKNIQYF	TGTGCCAGCAGGGTCGCGGGGGGCTCAAAAAACATTCAGTACTTC
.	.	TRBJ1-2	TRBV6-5	CASWGQGRSKGYTF	TGTGCCAGCTGGGGCCAAGGCCGGTCTAAGGGCTACACCTTC
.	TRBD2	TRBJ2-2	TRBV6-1	CASSVPGTRRGELFF	TGTGCCAGCAGTGTCCCCGGGACTAGGCGTGGGGAGCTGTTTTTT
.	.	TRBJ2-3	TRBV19	CASSAATSTDTQYF	TGTGCCAGTAGTGCCGCCACTAGCACAGATACGCAGTATTTT
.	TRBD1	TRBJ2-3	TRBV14	CASSMGPGQGADTQYF	TGTGCCAGCAGCATGGGCCCGGGACAGGGGGCAGATACGCAGTATTTT
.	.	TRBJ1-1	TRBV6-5	CASSYRVGSTGAFF	TGTGCCAGCAGTTACCGAGTCGGGTCTACAGGAGCTTTCTTT
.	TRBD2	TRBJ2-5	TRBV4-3	CASSQVTSGRETQYF	TGCGCCAGCAGCCAAGTGACTAGCGGGAGGGAGACCCAGTACTTC
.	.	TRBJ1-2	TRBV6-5	CASSYSPRSNYGYTF	TGTGCCAGCAGTTACTCACCCAGGTCTAACTATGGCTACACCTTC
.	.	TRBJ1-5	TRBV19	CASSIPTRGGGQPQHF	TGTGCCAGTAGTATTCCCACGCGCGGGGGGGGGCAGCCCCAGCATTTT
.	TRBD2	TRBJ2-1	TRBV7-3	CASSHTSGRANEQFF	TGTGCCAGCAGCCACACTAGCGGGAGGGCCAATGAGCAGTTCTTC
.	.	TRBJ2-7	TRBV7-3	CASSSMADGSYEQYF	TGTGCCAGCAGCAGTATGGCAGATGGCTCCTACGAGCAGTACTTC
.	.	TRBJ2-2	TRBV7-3	CASSFGAVGGTGELFF	TGTGCCAGCAGCTTTGGAGCCGTGGGAGGCACCGGGGAGCTGTTTTTT
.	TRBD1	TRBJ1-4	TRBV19	CASSIGAGGKRKLFF	TGTGCCAGTAGTATAGGGGCAGGGGGCAAGAGAAAACTGTTTTTT
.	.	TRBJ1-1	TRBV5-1	CASSLVYQQGRATEAFF	TGCGCCAGCAGCTTGGTTTATCAGCAGGGAAGGGCCACTGAAGCTTTCTTT
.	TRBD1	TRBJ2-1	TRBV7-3	CASSLDRDNEQFF	TGTGCCAGCAGCTTGGACAGGGACAATGAGCAGTTCTTC
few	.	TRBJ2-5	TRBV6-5	CASSARGGAAETQYF	TGTGCCAGCAGCGCCCGAGGGGGAGCGGCAGAGACCCAGTACTTC
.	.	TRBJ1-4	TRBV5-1	CASSLDINNEKLFF	TGCGCCAGCAGCTTGGATATAAATAATGAAAAACTGTTTTTT
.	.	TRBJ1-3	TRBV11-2	CASSQTQGTNTIYF	TGTGCCAGCAGCCAAACGCAGGGGACAAACACCATATATTTT
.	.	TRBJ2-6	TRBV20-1	CSAEGANVLTF	TGCAGTGCTGAGGGGGCCAACGTCCTGACTTTC
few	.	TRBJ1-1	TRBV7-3	CASSSHRAAEAFF	TGTGCCAGCAGCTCCCACAGGGCGGCTGAAGCTTTCTTT
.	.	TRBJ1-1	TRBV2	CASRGAGPNTEAFF	TGTGCCAGCAGGGGGGCAGGCCCTAACACTGAAGCTTTCTTT
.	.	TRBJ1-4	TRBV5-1	CASSLAGFNEKLFF	TGCGCCAGCAGCTTGGCGGGGTTCAATGAAAAACTGTTTTTT
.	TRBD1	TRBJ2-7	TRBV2	CASSVNRGAHEQYF	TGTGCCAGCAGTGTTAACAGGGGTGCCCACGAGCAGTACTTC
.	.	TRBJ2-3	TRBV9	CASSLGLSTDTQYF	TGTGCCAGCAGCCTTGGACTTTCCACAGATACGCAGTATTTT
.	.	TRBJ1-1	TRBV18	CASSIAAPNTEAFF	TGTGCCAGCTCAATAGCAGCGCCGAACACTGAAGCTTTCTTT
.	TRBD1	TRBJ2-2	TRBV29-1	CSASRGQAGELFF	TGCAGCGCCTCGAGGGGGCAGGCCGGGGAGCTGTTTTTT
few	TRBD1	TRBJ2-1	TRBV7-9	CASSSQGAGGNEQFF	TGTGCCAGCAGCTCACAGGGGGCAGGAGGGAATGAGCAGTTCTTC
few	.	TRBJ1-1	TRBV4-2	CASSRPREGTEAFF	TGTGCCAGCAGCCGCCCCCGGGAGGGGACTGAAGCTTTCTTT
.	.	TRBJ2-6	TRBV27	CASSSPGKGSGANVLTF	TGTGCCAGCAGTTCCCCGGGAAAGGGCTCTGGGGCCAACGTCCTGACTTTC
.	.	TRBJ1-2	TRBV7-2	CASSTLRRESNYGYTF	TGTGCCAGCAGCACATTAAGGAGAGAGTCTAACTATGGCTACACCTTC
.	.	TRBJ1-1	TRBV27	CASRRGGVDTNTEAFF	TGTGCCAGCCGCCGGGGGGGCGTCGATACAAACACTGAAGCTTTCTTT
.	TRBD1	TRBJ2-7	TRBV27	CASSLSGRGIHYEQYF	TGTGCCAGCAGTTTATCTGGCAGGGGGATACACTACGAGCAGTACTTC
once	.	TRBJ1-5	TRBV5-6	CASSSSSISNQPQHF	TGTGCCAGCAGCTCGTCCTCTATTTCCAATCAGCCCCAGCATTTT
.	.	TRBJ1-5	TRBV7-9	CASSLWGGSFAHSNQPQHF	TGTGCCAGCAGCTTATGGGGAGGCAGCTTCGCCCATAGCAATCAGCCCCAGCATTTT